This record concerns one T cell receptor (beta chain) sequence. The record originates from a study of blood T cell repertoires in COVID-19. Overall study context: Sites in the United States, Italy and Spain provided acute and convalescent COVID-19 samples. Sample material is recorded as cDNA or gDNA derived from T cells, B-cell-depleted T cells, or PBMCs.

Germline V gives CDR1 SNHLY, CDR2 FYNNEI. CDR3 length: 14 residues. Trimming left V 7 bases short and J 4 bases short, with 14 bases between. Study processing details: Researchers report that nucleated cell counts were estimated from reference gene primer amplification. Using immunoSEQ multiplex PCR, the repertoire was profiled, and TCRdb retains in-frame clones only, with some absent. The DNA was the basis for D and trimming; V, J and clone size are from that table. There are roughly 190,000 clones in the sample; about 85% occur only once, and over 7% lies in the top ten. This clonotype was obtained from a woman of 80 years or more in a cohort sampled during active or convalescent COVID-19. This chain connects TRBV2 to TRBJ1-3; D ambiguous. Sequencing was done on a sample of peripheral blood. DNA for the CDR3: TGTGCCAGCACCGTAGGCGGTCAGGGAAACACCATATATTTT. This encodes CASTVGGQGNTIYF.